One and the same sample provided the 7 T cell receptor beta chains below, sequenced in a study of beta chain features in type 1 diabetes. The study's findings and limits: In all four CD4+ subsets, TCRB CDR3 length was significantly, moderately reduced in type 1 diabetes.

No antigen has been identified for these receptors. Every isolated RNA sample was fully reverse transcribed, so sequencing captured expressed TCRB transcripts. Assay used: immunoSEQ multiplex PCR; TCRdb lists only in-frame clones, some missing. The repertoire holds around 360,000 clones, roughly an eighth seen once, with roughly 0.0097% in the top ten. The sequencing sample was made of naive CD4+ T cells from blood. These receptors all stem from a woman aged 18-29 years with type 1 diabetes.

This chain connects TRBV7-9 to TRBJ2-5; the D is unclear. With 5 bases removed from V and 1 base from J, the gap between germline ends came to 11 bases. CDR3 length equals 14 residues. Per the germline V gene, CDR1 is SEHNR and CDR2 is FQNEAQ (reference sequence). The CDR3 nucleotides are TGTGCCAGCAGCCCCACTTCTCTCCAAGAGACCCAGTACTTC. As protein: CASSPTSLQETQYF.

The V call is TRBV15, the J call TRBJ2-4; D gene unclear. The V gene lost 0 bases and the J gene lost 3 bases, with 12 bases spanning the gap. Per germline, CDR1 LNHNV and CDR2 YYDKDF (reference sequence). The CDR3 runs 16 residues. For the CDR3, the DNA is TGTGCCACCAGCAGAGATTTGTCGGGTAGCAAAAACATTCAGTACTTC. Translated, it gives CATSRDLSGSKNIQYF.

This clone showed up just a few times. The rearrangement joins TRBV5-4 to TRBJ2-1, with TRBD2 matching over 9 bases. The ends lost 4 bases at V and 3 bases at J; junction bases unmatched: 5. In germline, CDR1 is SGHNT, CDR2 YYREEE (reference sequence). The CDR3 extends over 15 amino acids. CDR3: CASSPGTSSYNEQFF. CDR3 bases: TGTGCCAGCAGCCCCGGGACTAGCAGCTACAATGAGCAGTTCTTC.

This chain joins TRBV7-2 and TRBJ2-7; 8 bases match TRBD1. This CDR3 has 18 amino acids. V trimming: 1 base; J trimming: 2 bases; junction bases outside the gene matches: 13. Germline loops: CDR1 SGHTA, CDR2 FQGNSA. CDR3 DNA: TGTGCCAGCAGCTTAGGGACAGGGCTCCTATCCGAGCCCTACGAGCAGTACTTC. Translating it yields CASSLGTGLLSEPYEQYF.

The CDR3 DNA follows: TGCGCCAGCAGCCAAGATCCCCCAAGACAGGGTTGGAATTCACCCCTCCACTTT. Its protein is CASSQDPPRQGWNSPLHF. The chain links TRBV4-3 to TRBJ1-6, with 7 nucleotides matching TRBD1. V lost 0 bases to trimming and J lost 7 bases; unmatched junction nucleotides: 12. Looked up from germline, CDR1 is LGHNA and CDR2 is YSLEER. CDR3 length: 18 residues.

The V gene is TRBV15, the J gene TRBJ2-1; 7 bases fit TRBD1. CDR3 length equals 17 residues. Per the germline V gene, CDR1 is LNHNV and CDR2 is YYDKDF (reference sequence). Trimming took 0 bases from V and 10 from J; bases not matched to a gene: 15. In nucleotides, the CDR3 is TGTGCCACCAGCAGAGATTACGGGACAGTACGGGGCGAGGAGCAGTTCTTC. It yields the protein CATSRDYGTVRGEEQFF. Full variable domain (missing parts from reference TRBV15 and TRBJ2-1): DAMVIQNPRYQVTQFGKPVTLSCSQTLNHNVMYWYQQKSSQAPKLLFHYYDKDFNNEADTPDNFQSRRPNTSFCFLDIRSPGLGDTAMYLCATSRDYGTVRGEEQFFGPGTRLTVL.

This clone was counted between two and nine times. This rearrangement joins TRBV9 to TRBJ1-6; 10 nucleotides align to TRBD1. The CDR3 has 17 amino acids. Germline CDR1 SGDLS, CDR2 YYNGEE. Germline trimming cut 0 bases from V and 7 bases from J; bases unmatched to any gene: 7. The CDR3 coding sequence is TGTGCCAGCAGCGTAGGGGTTTGGGGACAGGGGAATTCACCCCTCCACTTT. Amino acids: CASSVGVWGQGNSPLHF.